These T cell receptor beta chains were read from a single sample in a study of blood T cell repertoires in COVID-19. Repertoires were generated with immunoSEQ multiplex PCR, while TCRdb's copy carries only in-frame clones and drops some. This sample has 150,000 or so clones, with 75% to 85% found just once. The sequencing input was peripheral blood. The receptors here all came from a human donor in a cohort sampled during active COVID-19. Both conserved end residues are part of each CDR3. The D gene is left open where the match is weak. Part of the rows lack a size; the others show once, few, many or a class for expanded clones.

NA	TRBV4-3	TRBJ1-1	NA	CASSQDRGGSNGEAFF	TGCGCCAGCAGCCAAGATCGCGGCGGGAGCAACGGTGAAGCTTTCTTT
NA	TRBV5-1	TRBJ2-1	TRBD1	CASSWSRQGILANEQFF	TGCGCCAGCAGCTGGAGCCGACAGGGTATACTCGCGAATGAGCAGTTCTTC
NA	TRBV4-1	TRBJ2-3	NA	CASSPTDYTDTQYF	TGCGCCAGCAGCCCGACGGACTACACAGATACGCAGTATTTT
NA	TRBV7-2	TRBJ2-2	TRBD1	CASSSTGPNTGELFF	TGTGCCAGCAGCTCGACAGGGCCGAACACCGGGGAGCTGTTTTTT
NA	TRBV11-3	TRBJ2-3	TRBD2	CASSFGTSGNADTQYF	TGTGCCAGCAGCTTCGGGACTAGCGGGAACGCAGATACGCAGTATTTT
NA	TRBV6-5	TRBJ1-6	NA	CASSRRDSPLHF	TGTGCCAGCAGTAGGAGGGATTCACCCCTCCACTTT
NA	TRBV10-2	TRBJ2-5	TRBD2	CASSLGLAGGPGETQYF	TGCGCCAGCTCTTTGGGACTAGCGGGGGGTCCAGGGGAGACCCAGTACTTC
once	TRBV28	TRBJ1-2	NA	CASSSGVRYGYTF	TGTGCCAGCAGCTCAGGGGTACGCTATGGCTACACCTTC
NA	TRBV18	TRBJ2-7	TRBD2	CASSPMPGLAGGSYEQYF	TGTGCCAGCTCACCCATGCCGGGACTAGCGGGGGGATCCTACGAGCAGTACTTC
once	TRBV7-3	TRBJ2-5	TRBD1	CASSRTGGVETQYF	TGTGCCAGCAGTCGAACAGGGGGAGTCGAGACCCAGTACTTC
NA	TRBV12-3/TRBV12-4	TRBJ2-1	TRBD2	CASRASGGVQEFF	TGTGCCAGCAGGGCTAGCGGGGGGGTCCAAGAGTTCTTC
NA	TRBV5-6	TRBJ1-4	NA	CASRFGVSGEKLFF	TGTGCCAGCAGATTCGGGGTATCAGGTGAAAAACTGTTTTTT
NA	TRBV19	TRBJ1-4	NA	CASSAQGGDEKLFF	TGTGCCAGTAGCGCACAGGGAGGGGATGAAAAACTGTTTTTT
once	TRBV19	TRBJ2-5	TRBD1	CASSIRLGTGGAGETQYF	TGTGCCAGTAGTATACGCCTAGGGACAGGGGGCGCGGGAGAGACCCAGTACTTC
NA	TRBV30	TRBJ2-5	TRBD2	CAWSISGWRETQYF	TGTGCCTGGAGTATTAGCGGGTGGCGTGAGACCCAGTACTTC
NA	TRBV5-4	TRBJ1-6	NA	CASSLGGQYNSPLHF	TGTGCCAGCAGCCTGGGGGGACAATATAATTCACCCCTCCACTTT
few	TRBV6-2/TRBV6-3	TRBJ2-1	TRBD2	CASSYSIVSGTYNEQFF	TGTGCCAGCAGTTACTCGATTGTTAGCGGGACGTACAATGAGCAGTTCTTC
NA	TRBV4-3	TRBJ2-3	NA	CASSQDAGIADTQYF	TGCGCCAGCAGCCAAGATGCCGGGATAGCAGATACGCAGTATTTT
NA	TRBV30	TRBJ1-6	NA	CAWSVLSQSSYNSPLHF	TGTGCCTGGAGTGTACTAAGCCAGAGCTCCTATAATTCACCCCTCCACTTT
NA	TRBV7-3	TRBJ2-3	NA	CASSASGTDTQYF	TGTGCCAGCAGCGCTAGCGGCACAGATACGCAGTATTTT
once	TRBV2	TRBJ1-1	TRBD1	CASRGDRRSEAFF	TGTGCCAGCAGAGGGGACAGACGATCGGAAGCTTTCTTT
NA	TRBV5-6	TRBJ2-7	TRBD1	CASSLSGQGAYEQYF	TGTGCCAGCTCACTCTCGGGACAGGGGGCCTACGAGCAGTACTTC
NA	TRBV30	TRBJ1-5	TRBD1	CAWSLGGEGQPQHF	TGTGCCTGGTCCTTAGGGGGCGAGGGTCAGCCCCAGCATTTT
NA	TRBV6-2/TRBV6-3	TRBJ2-4	TRBD1	CASSPRTGRQNIQYF	TGTGCCAGCAGTCCCCGGACAGGTCGCCAAAACATTCAGTACTTC
NA	TRBV10-2	TRBJ1-1	NA	CASSEWQGGTEAFF	TGCGCCAGCAGTGAGTGGCAGGGTGGGACTGAAGCTTTCTTT
NA	TRBV19	TRBJ2-2	TRBD1	CATDKQGAYTGELFF	TGTGCCACCGATAAACAGGGGGCCTACACCGGGGAGCTGTTTTTT
NA	TRBV5-5	TRBJ2-7	NA	CASSRMGAASYEQYF	TGTGCCAGCAGCCGTATGGGGGCGGCCTCCTACGAGCAGTACTTC
few	TRBV5-1	TRBJ1-6	TRBD1	CASSFFGQGLNSPLHF	TGCGCCAGCAGCTTCTTCGGACAGGGCCTTAATTCACCCCTCCACTTT
NA	TRBV9	TRBJ2-3	NA	CASSVVDSTDTQYF	TGTGCCAGCAGCGTAGTGGACTCTACAGATACGCAGTATTTT
NA	TRBV19	TRBJ1-2	NA	CASSRGQSLNYGYTF	TGTGCCAGTAGCCGTGGACAGTCCCTTAACTATGGCTACACCTTC
NA	TRBV28	TRBJ1-5	NA	CASSLVPGTRSPQHF	TGTGCCAGCAGTTTAGTTCCCGGGACACGGTCGCCCCAGCATTTT
NA	TRBV5-8	TRBJ1-2	NA	CASSRRSYGYTF	TGTGCCAGCAGCCGTAGATCCTATGGCTACACCTTC
NA	TRBV9	TRBJ2-5	TRBD2	CASSVGTSGTLETQYF	TGTGCCAGCAGCGTGGGGACTAGCGGGACGTTGGAGACCCAGTACTTC
few	TRBV7-3	TRBJ1-2	NA	CASSLGAGEVGNYGYTF	TGTGCCAGCAGCTTAGGGGCAGGGGAAGTCGGTAACTATGGCTACACCTTC
NA	TRBV19	TRBJ1-2	TRBD1	CASSIDQGQGKSVSTYGYTF	TGTGCCAGTAGTATAGATCAGGGACAGGGGAAGTCTGTTTCTACCTATGGCTACACCTTC
NA	TRBV27	TRBJ2-3	NA	CASSPRGGERFTDTQYF	TGTGCCAGCAGTCCACGGGGAGGCGAGCGATTCACAGATACGCAGTATTTT
NA	TRBV6-2/TRBV6-3	TRBJ2-4	TRBD2	CASSYTGLAGVSKNIQYF	TGTGCCAGCAGTTACACGGGACTAGCGGGAGTATCTAAAAACATTCAGTACTTC
NA	TRBV6-5	TRBJ2-1	TRBD1	CASIGQAVDEQFF	TGTGCCAGCATAGGACAGGCTGTCGATGAGCAGTTCTTC
NA	TRBV19	TRBJ2-6	TRBD1	CASSIRARGTGGISGANVLTF	TGTGCCAGTAGTATACGGGCCAGGGGGACAGGGGGCATTTCTGGGGCCAACGTCCTGACTTTC
NA	TRBV30	TRBJ2-1	TRBD2	CAWSVKRGSSYNEQFF	TGTGCCTGGAGTGTAAAGCGGGGGAGCTCCTACAATGAGCAGTTCTTC
NA	TRBV5-6	TRBJ2-5	TRBD1	CASSLRTGWTETQYF	TGTGCCAGCAGTTTGAGGACAGGGTGGACGGAGACCCAGTACTTC
few	TRBV3-1/TRBV3-2	TRBJ1-2	NA	CASSQDPAGVGGDYGYTF	TGTGCCAGCAGCCAAGACCCGGCGGGGGTAGGGGGGGACTATGGCTACACCTTC